The source of this TCR beta chain is a study of CD8 T cells in ankylosing spondylitis (dated by TCRdb to the late 2010s). About the study as a whole: To find TCR variants linked to disease, the study profiled T cell receptor beta repertoires in ankylosing spondylitis patients and healthy donors. In total, the full study cohort was made up of over a hundred healthy donors and about two dozen ankylosing spondylitis patients. Peripheral blood was sampled, and synovial fluid was also collected from ankylosing spondylitis patients.

TCRdb names Illumina HiSeq 2500 as the instrument used. Quantitative 5'-RACE with molecular barcodes was the method used to prepare the TCR beta libraries. On the authors' methods: A new computational method, built on a probabilistic model of VDJ rearrangement, was used to identify disease-linked TCR variants. The public reads were run again by TCRdb, first through fastp at Q25 and then through MiXCR, and only productive beta chains were kept. Rows merge per CDR3 protein into single entries with the most common DNA and genes. These V and J calls rely on TCRdb rather than the paper's analysis. The sample table shows 450,000 to 550,000 distinct CDR3 sequences, and about 5.2% are seen once. Under 4.5% of the sample goes to the ten largest clones. General conclusions and limits of the study: The disease-linked clones showed a CD8+ phenotype and occurred at relatively low frequencies in peripheral blood. Blood from ankylosing spondylitis patients appeared to be characterized by a TCR beta motif made up of several highly homologous amino acid variants. Significant enrichment of the disease-linked clones was reported in matched synovial fluid samples from ankylosing spondylitis patients. Some TCR beta motif variants had previously been reported in synovial fluid and blood of reactive arthritis patients, which suggested common disease-initiation mechanisms.

This clonotype was detected many times. This receptor's antigen is unknown. Base-call qualities are not available, and no considerably larger clone is one nucleotide away. This sequence was found in a male donor with ankylosing spondylitis. Specimen: blood, either unsorted or a sorted T cell fraction (not recorded which).

The sequenced DNA is TGTGCCAGCAGTTTCCTTATGGAGACCCAGTACTTC. This is translated as CASSFLMETQYF. The chain uses TRBV12-3 or TRBV12-4 and TRBJ2-5; no D gene is confidently identified. Trimming takes 3 bases from V and 5 bases from J, and the germline ends sit 7 bases apart. The CDR3 sequence holds 12 residues, the cysteine and phenylalanine included. Only the CDR3 DNA stays, 36 bases, in frame from base 1.